These 8 T cell receptor beta chains share one sample of origin, sequenced in a study of CD8+ T cells in alopecia areata. Treatment: oral pan-JAK inhibitor, 5-10 mg twice daily. Lesional scalp punch biopsies and peripheral blood were collected from alopecia areata patients. The sequencing template was cDNA reverse transcribed from extracted RNA. Here immunoSEQ multiplex PCR was the method, and the copy in TCRdb shows in-frame clones only, minus some. The table includes a few thousand clones, around 60% detected once. The sequencing used skin, collected at approximately week 30, from a patient treated with tofacitinib. Source of these receptors: a human donor with alopecia areata.

This clone came up once. V usage is TRBV11-2 and J usage is TRBJ2-2, with no clear D. CDR3 length: 12 residues. Germline CDR1 reads SGHAT; CDR2 reads FQNNGV. Trimming cost V 7 bases and J 0 bases, with 3 bases left between them. This chain's CDR3 is CASNANTGELFF. The CDR3 coding sequence is TGTGCCAGCAACGCGAACACCGGGGAGCTGTTTTTT.

The DNA for the CDR3 is TGTGCCAGCTCACCGGACAGTCGGGAAGCTGAAGCTTTCTTT. Protein: CASSPDSREAEAFF. The V call is TRBV18, the J call TRBJ1-1; maybe TRBD1 (6 bases). Trimming stripped 3 bases from V and 6 bases from J, with 14 bases between. This CDR3 spans 14 amino acids. Germline CDR1 reads KGHSH; CDR2 reads LQKENI. Filled out from reference TRBV18 and TRBJ1-1, the complete variable domain reads NAGVMQNPRHLVRRRGQEARLRCSPMKGHSHVYWYRQLPEEGLKFMVYLQKENIIDESGMPKERFSAEFPKEGPSILRIQQVVRGDSAAYFCASSPDSREAEAFFGQGTRLTVV.

The chain recombines TRBV19 with TRBJ2-5; a weak D match, TRBD2 (5 bases). CDR1 LNHDA and CDR2 SQIVND come from the germline V gene (reference sequence). This CDR3 has 13 amino acids. The V end was cut by 5 bases, the J end by 3 bases, with 10 bases between. As DNA, the CDR3 is TGTGCCAGTAGTTGGTCCGGGAAAGAGACCCAGTACTTC. It yields the protein CASSWSGKETQYF.

This clone was picked up a small number of times. The rearrangement joins TRBV11-3 to TRBJ2-7; 9 positions match TRBD1. The V gene end was trimmed by 3 bases and the J gene end by 2 bases; junction bases not matched to a gene: 2. From germline, CDR1 is SGHNT and CDR2 YENEEA. The CDR3 sequence is 14 residues long. The chain's CDR3 is CASSLGQGPYEQYF. CDR3 DNA sequence: TGTGCCAGCAGCTTGGGACAGGGCCCCTACGAGCAGTACTTC. The complete variable domain, with remaining parts taken from reference TRBV11-3 and TRBJ2-7, reads EAGVVQSPRYKIIEKKQPVAFWCNPISGHNTLYWYLQNLGQGPELLIRYENEEAVDDSQLPKDRFSAERLKGVDSTLKIQPAELGDSAVYLCASSLGQGPYEQYFGPGTRLTVT.

This clone has a single count. The V gene is TRBV5-1, the J gene TRBJ2-7, with D perhaps given as TRBD1 or TRBD2 (5 bases each). V was clipped by 2 bases and J by 3 bases, with 21 bases between them. From germline, CDR1 is SGHRS and CDR2 YFSETQ. The CDR3 sequence is 17 residues long. The CDR3, as DNA: TGCGCCAGCAGCTTTTTATCCCGGGACCTTGGCCTCTACGAGCAGTACTTC. This encodes CASSFLSRDLGLYEQYF.

This clone was seen a handful of times. This rearrangement joins TRBV11-2 to TRBJ2-3; D may match TRBD1 or TRBD2 (5 bases each). The ends were cut back, 2 bases at V and 5 bases at J, with 11 bases in the middle. CDR1 is SGHAT, CDR2 FQNNGV, per germline. The CDR3 totals 14 residues. CDR3: CASSLFSRGDTQYF. For the CDR3, the DNA is TGTGCCAGCAGCTTATTTTCGAGGGGAGATACGCAGTATTTT.

The V and J genes are TRBV29-1 and TRBJ1-2; D unresolved. The CDR3 sequence is 11 residues long. CDR1 and CDR2 from the germline V gene are SQVTM and ANQGSEA. V lost 5 bases and J 1 base, leaving 5 bases between the germline ends. The CDR3 coding sequence is TGCAGCGTTACCCTTAACTATGGCTACACCTTC. Translation: CSVTLNYGYTF.

This clone has a handful of counts. This chain links TRBV6-6 with TRBJ1-2, with 9 positions matching TRBD1. Germline CDR1 MNHNY, CDR2 SVGAGI (reference sequence). The V segment lost 1 base and the J segment 7 bases; nucleotides outside the gene matches: 4. The CDR3 totals 14 residues. CDR3 region: CASSYWDRAGGYTF. Here the CDR3 DNA reads TGTGCCAGCAGTTACTGGGACAGGGCTGGTGGCTACACCTTC.